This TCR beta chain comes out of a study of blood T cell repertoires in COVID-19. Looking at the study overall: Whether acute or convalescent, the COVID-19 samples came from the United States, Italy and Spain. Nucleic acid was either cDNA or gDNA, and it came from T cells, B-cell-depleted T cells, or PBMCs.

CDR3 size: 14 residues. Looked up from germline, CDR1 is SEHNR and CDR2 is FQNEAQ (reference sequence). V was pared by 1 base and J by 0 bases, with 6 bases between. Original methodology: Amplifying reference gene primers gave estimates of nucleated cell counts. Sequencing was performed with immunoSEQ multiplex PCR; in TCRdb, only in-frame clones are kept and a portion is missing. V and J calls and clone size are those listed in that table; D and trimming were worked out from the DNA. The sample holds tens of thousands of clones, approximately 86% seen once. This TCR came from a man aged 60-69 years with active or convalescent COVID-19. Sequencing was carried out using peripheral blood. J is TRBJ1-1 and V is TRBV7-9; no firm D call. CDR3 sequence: CASSLGQVNTEAFF. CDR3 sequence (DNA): TGTGCCAGCAGCTTAGGGCAGGTGAACACTGAAGCTTTCTTT.